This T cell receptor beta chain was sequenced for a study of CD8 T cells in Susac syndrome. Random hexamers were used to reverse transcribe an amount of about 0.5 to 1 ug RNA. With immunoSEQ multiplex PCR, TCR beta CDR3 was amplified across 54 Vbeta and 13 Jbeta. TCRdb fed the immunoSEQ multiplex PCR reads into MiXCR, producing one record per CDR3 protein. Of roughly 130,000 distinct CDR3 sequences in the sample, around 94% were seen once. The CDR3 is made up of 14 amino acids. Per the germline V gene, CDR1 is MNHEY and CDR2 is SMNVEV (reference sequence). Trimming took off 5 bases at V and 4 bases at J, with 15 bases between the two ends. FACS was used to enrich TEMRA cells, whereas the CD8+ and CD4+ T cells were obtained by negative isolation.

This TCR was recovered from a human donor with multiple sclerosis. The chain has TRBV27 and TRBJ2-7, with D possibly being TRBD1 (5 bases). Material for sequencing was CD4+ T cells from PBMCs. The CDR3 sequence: CASSTTGPKYEQYF. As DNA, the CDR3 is TGTGCCAGCAGTACTACAGGTCCCAAGTACGAGCAGTACTTC.